This entry is about one T cell receptor (beta chain). The sample comes from a study of blood T cell repertoires in COVID-19. Study details: T cells, B-cell-depleted T cells, or PBMCs supplied cDNA or gDNA.

Measured with immunoSEQ multiplex PCR; TCRdb has only the in-frame clones, and not every one. The table includes nearly 80,000 clones, roughly 80% detected once. The sample was peripheral blood. This clonotype originated in a man in his sixties with active or convalescent COVID-19.

The CDR3, as DNA: TGTGCCAGCAGCTTAGAGTATACGGGGGAGACCCAGTACTTC. The encoded protein is CASSLEYTGETQYF. The rearrangement joins TRBV7-2 to TRBJ2-5; D is possibly TRBD2 (5 bases). The CDR3 runs to 14 residues. Germline V gene lookup returns CDR1 SGHTA and CDR2 FQGNSA. V lost 1 base to trimming and J lost 5 bases, with 11 bases between them.